Below, 16 T cell receptor beta chains from the same sample are listed, as sequenced in a study of early T cells in non-severe SARS-CoV-2 infection. From the 5' RACE reads, TCRdb called clonotypes with MiXCR, one entry per CDR3 protein. The sample records 25,000 to 35,000 distinct CDR3 sequences, approximately 5% being singletons. The sequenced sample consisted of whole blood. These receptors were collected from an adult who was a healthcare worker with PCR-confirmed SARS-CoV-2 infection or an uninfected control (not recorded which).

A word on this clonotype: Since a much larger clone is just one base distant, this may be a read error. J is TRBJ2-7 and V is TRBV7-9; maybe TRBD2 (6 bases). V was cut by 3 bases and J by 7 bases, with 16 bases left in between. Germline CDR1 SEHNR, CDR2 FQNEAQ (reference sequence). The CDR3 totals 14 residues. CDR3 sequence reads: CASSLESIGREQYF. The CDR3 bases are TGTGCCAGCAGCTTGGAGTCGATAGGGAGGGAGCAGTACTTC.

This clonotype has at least ten counts. CDR3 nucleotides: TGCAGTGCTAGAGATATCGGTGGGACTAATGAAAAACTGTTTTTT. Its protein product is CSARDIGGTNEKLFF. This rearrangement joins TRBV20-1 to TRBJ1-4; no clear D gene. CDR1 is DFQATT and CDR2 is SNEGSKA in the germline V gene (reference sequence). V gave up 0 bases and J gave up 2 bases, with 10 bases separating them. This CDR3 comprises 15 residues.

This clonotype showed up just a few times. The chain has TRBV6-5 and TRBJ1-1; D gene ambiguous. This CDR3 region has 13 residues. V lost 11 bases to trimming and J lost 2 bases, with 15 bases between them. CDR1 and CDR2 from the germline V gene are MNHEY and SVGAGI. CDR3 sequence (DNA): TGTGCCCCCGAAAGAACTTCAAACACTGAAGCTTTCTTT. Translated: CAPERTSNTEAFF.

Ten or more counts support this clonotype. As DNA, the CDR3 is TGTGCCAGCGCGCTGTTCCACGAGCAGTACTTC. Translated: CASALFHEQYF. This sequence joins TRBV11-2 and TRBJ2-7; D not certain. V was clipped by 8 bases and J by 5 bases, with 10 bases between them. This CDR3 spans 11 amino acids. Germline assignment: CDR1 SGHAT and CDR2 FQNNGV.

This clonotype was seen more than once but under ten times. V is TRBV6-2 or TRBV6-3 and J is TRBJ1-5; a weak D match, TRBD1 (6 bases). The V end was cut by 0 bases, the J end by 0 bases, with 21 bases between. The CDR3 covers 20 residues. Germline V gene lookup returns CDR1 MNHEY and CDR2 SVGEGT. The CDR3: CASSYSWGHHETHSNQPQHF. The CDR3 DNA reads as TGTGCCAGCAGTTACTCCTGGGGACACCATGAAACGCATAGCAATCAGCCCCAGCATTTT.

This clonotype was found a few times. This chain uses TRBV19 with TRBJ2-3, with 10 bases identical to TRBD2. The length of the CDR3 is 16 residues. Germline assignment: CDR1 LNHDA and CDR2 SQIVND (reference sequence). V lost 1 base to trimming and J lost 5 bases; unmatched junction nucleotides: 6. The CDR3 loop reads CASSIASSGRLDTQYF. DNA of the CDR3: TGTGCCAGTAGTATAGCTTCTAGCGGGAGATTAGATACGCAGTATTTT.

This clonotype appeared a single time. It may be a read error: a sequence one base away is much more abundant. The rearrangement joins TRBV7-9 to TRBJ2-3, with TRBD2 matching over 11 bases. The germline V gene encodes CDR1 SEHNR and CDR2 FQNEAQ (reference sequence). The junction had 6 bases not matched to a gene; V was cut back by 5 bases and J by 2 bases. CDR3 length equals 16 residues. CDR3 nucleotide sequence: TGTGCCAGCAGCCCCAGACTAGCGGGGTCCACAGATACGCAGTATTTT. Translated: CASSPRLAGSTDTQYF.

This clonotype occurred a few times. This chain joins TRBV9 and TRBJ2-5; 10 bases map to TRBD1. The V gene's germline CDR1 is SGDLS and CDR2 YYNGEE. The ends lost 4 bases at V and 7 bases at J; junction bases unmatched: 10. The CDR3 is 15 residues long. The DNA for the CDR3 is TGTGCCAGCAGCCCACCGGGACAGGGGATAGGGACCCAGTACTTC. Protein sequence: CASSPPGQGIGTQYF.

This clonotype showed up many times. The CDR3 DNA reads as TGTGCCAGCAGGGACGACAGGGTCACTGAAGCTTTCTTT. Translated: CASRDDRVTEAFF. This chain joins TRBV7-9 and TRBJ1-1; 7 nucleotides agree with TRBD1. This CDR3 has 13 amino acids. V was clipped by 6 bases and J by 4 bases; unmatched bases: 5. Looked up from germline, CDR1 is SEHNR and CDR2 is FQNEAQ (reference sequence).

This clonotype appeared many times. This chain connects TRBV6-1 to TRBJ1-2, with 9 positions matching TRBD1. V was pared by 6 bases and J by 1 base, with 9 bases of the junction left unmatched. The V gene's germline CDR1 is MNHNS and CDR2 SASEGT. The CDR3 runs to 16 residues. In nucleotides, the CDR3 is TGTGCCAGCAGGGGGACAGGGACCTCTTATAACTATGGCTACACCTTC. Amino acids: CASRGTGTSYNYGYTF.

This clonotype was counted at least ten times. The rearrangement links TRBV12-3 or TRBV12-4 to TRBJ2-6, with 8 bases lining up with TRBD1. Trimming took 6 bases from V and 1 from J; bases not matched to a gene: 8. This CDR3 is built from 17 residues. CDR3 residues: CASSRDRWASGANVLTF. CDR3 nucleotides: TGTGCCAGCAGCCGGGACAGGTGGGCTTCTGGGGCCAACGTCCTGACTTTC.

This clonotype has ten or more counts. J is TRBJ2-3 and V is TRBV7-9; unclear D gene. Trimming took off 4 bases at V and 0 bases at J, with 14 bases between the two ends. Germline values: CDR1 SEHNR, CDR2 FQNEAQ (reference sequence). CDR3 length: 16 amino acids. CDR3 sequence reads: CASSWLGWGSTDTQYF. As DNA, the CDR3 is TGTGCCAGCAGCTGGCTGGGGTGGGGTAGCACAGATACGCAGTATTTT.

This clonotype has ten or more counts. J is TRBJ2-3 and V is TRBV6-2 or TRBV6-3; no reliable D call. The ends were cut back, 4 bases at V and 3 bases at J, with 8 bases in the middle. CDR1 and CDR2 from the germline V gene are MNHEY and SVGEGT. The CDR3 totals 13 residues. CDR3: CASSSSQTDTQYF. In DNA form, the CDR3 reads TGTGCCAGCAGTTCCTCCCAGACAGATACGCAGTATTTT.

This clonotype was detected a few times. The chain recombines TRBV7-3 with TRBJ1-1; TRBD1 agrees at 7 bases. There are 16 residues in the CDR3. V lost 1 base to trimming and J lost 5 bases; unmatched junction nucleotides: 10. The germline CDR1 and CDR2 sequences are SGHTA and FQGTGA. CDR3 protein: CASSLNAPKTGTEAFF. The CDR3 DNA sequence: TGTGCCAGCAGCTTAAATGCCCCGAAGACAGGGACTGAAGCTTTCTTT.

This clonotype was counted ten times or more. This chain links TRBV7-8 with TRBJ1-2, with D possibly TRBD1 on 5 matching bases. Germline V gives CDR1 SGHVS, CDR2 FQNEAQ. The CDR3 runs to 14 residues. Trimming removed 4 bases from V and 5 bases from J, with 14 bases in between. The CDR3 here is CASSSGFSTYGYTF. CDR3 nucleotides: TGTGCCAGCAGCTCAGGGTTTTCTACGTATGGCTACACCTTC.

The chain carries TRBV6-1 and TRBJ1-1; the D is unclear. CDR1 is MNHNS, CDR2 SASEGT, per germline. The CDR3 totals 13 residues. With 6 bases removed from V and 0 bases from J, the gap between germline ends came to 8 bases. The CDR3 DNA is TGTGCCAGCAGCATTAACATGAACACTGAAGCTTTCTTT. Its protein product is CASSINMNTEAFF.